The 26 T cell receptor beta chains given below trace back to one sample, sequenced in a study of blood T cell repertoires in COVID-19. Generated by immunoSEQ multiplex PCR, the TCRdb table keeps only in-frame clones and is missing some. This table has about 14,000 clones, 73% appearing once. Sequencing was carried out using peripheral blood. The source of these receptors is a man aged 65-85 years with acute or convalescent COVID-19.

J is TRBJ2-1 and V is TRBV4-1; 11 bases align to TRBD2. The V gene end was trimmed by 0 bases and the J gene end by 9 bases; junction bases not matched to a gene: 16. This CDR3 comprises 19 residues. From germline, CDR1 is MGHRA and CDR2 YSYEKL. CDR3 region: CASSQDPLHSGRALSEQFF. CDR3 DNA sequence: TGCGCCAGCAGCCAAGATCCCCTCCATAGCGGGAGGGCCTTAAGTGAGCAGTTCTTC.

V gene TRBV7-9 combines with J gene TRBJ2-1, with 11 bases matching TRBD2. Trimming cost V 7 bases and J 4 bases; bases outside gene matches: 9. Per germline, CDR1 SEHNR and CDR2 FQNEAQ (reference sequence). The CDR3 contains 16 residues. The CDR3 reads CASIHAGTSGYNEQFF. The CDR3 nucleotides are TGTGCCAGCATTCACGCCGGGACTAGCGGTTACAATGAGCAGTTCTTC.

The chain recombines TRBV7-2 with TRBJ1-1, with a weak D call TRBD1 (6 bases). Trimming cost V 2 bases and J 5 bases, with 12 bases left between them. Germline V gene data show CDR1 as SGHTA and CDR2 as FQGNSA. The length of the CDR3 is 14 residues. The CDR3 DNA reads TGTGCCAGCAGCTTATACGGACAGTCTACTGAAGCTTTCTTT. This translates into CASSLYGQSTEAFF.

This clone was counted a single time. The CDR3 here is CASSLDLPDTQYF. CDR3 sequence (DNA): TGTGCCAGTAGTCTTGACTTGCCAGATACGCAGTATTTT. V gene TRBV19 combines with J gene TRBJ2-3; D gene uncertain. V lost 5 bases and J 4 bases, leaving 10 bases between the germline ends. Per germline, CDR1 LNHDA and CDR2 SQIVND (reference sequence). The CDR3 contains 13 residues.

This chain uses TRBV5-5 with TRBJ1-6, with D possibly matching TRBD1 (5 bases). From germline, CDR1 is SGHKS and CDR2 YYEKEE (reference sequence). Trimming removed 3 bases at V and 11 bases at J, with 12 bases between. The CDR3 covers 13 residues. The CDR3 DNA is TGTGCCAGCAGCTCCGGGGGGACTCCACCCCTCCACTTT. Its translation: CASSSGGTPPLHF.

The chain couples TRBV9 to TRBJ1-2; the D gene is possibly TRBD1 (5 bases). The CDR3 sequence is 13 residues long. V was pared by 0 bases and J by 8 bases, with 11 bases between. CDR1 SGDLS and CDR2 YYNGEE come from the germline V gene. The CDR3 bases are TGTGCCAGCAGCGTAGCTGGGGCAGGAGGCTACACCTTC. This gives the protein CASSVAGAGGYTF.

The rearrangement uses TRBV15 and TRBJ2-5, with D perhaps TRBD1 (6 bases). The V gene lost 5 bases and the J gene lost 7 bases, with 20 bases spanning the gap. Germline V gene data show CDR1 as LNHNV and CDR2 as YYDKDF (reference sequence). The CDR3 extends over 15 amino acids. CDR3 sequence: CATSSRQVPNRTQYF. In nucleotides, the CDR3 is TGTGCCACCAGCTCGAGACAGGTACCTAATAGGACCCAGTACTTC.

In its sample, this clone is medium-sized. The rearrangement joins TRBV30 to TRBJ2-7, with 10 nucleotides matching TRBD2. CDR1 and CDR2 from the germline V gene are GTSNPN and SVGIG (reference sequence). The CDR3 consists of 18 residues. J was trimmed by 0 bases and V by 5 bases; bases with no gene match: 16. The CDR3 region is CAWWPRLAGVVRSYEQYF. The CDR3 DNA reads TGTGCCTGGTGGCCGAGGCTAGCGGGAGTCGTCCGCTCCTACGAGCAGTACTTC.

This chain links TRBV6-5 with TRBJ2-2; tentative D call: TRBD1 (6 bases). This CDR3 is 13 amino acids long. The germline gives CDR1 MNHEY, CDR2 SVGAGI. The V gene lost 6 bases and the J gene lost 1 base, with 6 bases spanning the gap. CDR3 residues: CASRDRNTGELFF. CDR3 DNA: TGTGCCAGCAGGGACAGGAACACCGGGGAGCTGTTTTTT.

This clone was detected only once. V and J are TRBV11-2 and TRBJ2-2, with 10 bases fitting TRBD2. Germline V lookup: CDR1 SGHAT, CDR2 FQNNGV. The CDR3 is 16 residues long. J lost 4 bases, V lost 5 bases, and 7 bases had no gene match. The CDR3 loop is CASSLTAGGRTGELFF. The CDR3 DNA sequence: TGTGCCAGCAGCCTTACAGCGGGGGGGCGCACCGGGGAGCTGTTTTTT.

The genes are TRBV28 and TRBJ2-4; D unresolved. Trimming took 4 bases from V and 1 from J, leaving 11 bases between them. Germline assignment: CDR1 MDHEN and CDR2 SYDVKM. The length of the CDR3 is 15 residues. The CDR3 bases are TGTGCCAGCAGTTCCCTTGAGGCGGCCAAAAACATTCAGTACTTC. Residues: CASSSLEAAKNIQYF.

This rearrangement joins TRBV28 to TRBJ1-1; tentative D call: TRBD1 (5 bases). This CDR3 has 11 residues. The V gene lost 7 bases and the J gene lost 7 bases, with 10 bases spanning the gap. CDR1 is MDHEN, CDR2 SYDVKM, per germline. CDR3 loop: CASTLGVEAFF. The CDR3 nucleotides are TGTGCCAGCACATTAGGGGTTGAAGCTTTCTTT.

The genes are TRBV6-1 and TRBJ2-7, with D possibly being TRBD1 (6 bases). The germline V gene has CDR1 MNHNS and CDR2 SASEGT. The CDR3 is 15 amino acids. Deletions cut 0 bases from V and 6 bases from J, with 15 bases between. For the CDR3, the DNA is TGTGCCAGCAGTGAAGCCCCGCAGGGGATCAGCGAGCAGTACTTC. It codes for CASSEAPQGISEQYF.

J is TRBJ2-7 and V is TRBV7-2; 8 bases agree with TRBD1. This CDR3 spans 13 amino acids. The germline V gene has CDR1 SGHTA and CDR2 FQGNSA. V trimming: 5 bases; J trimming: 4 bases; junction bases outside the gene matches: 4. CDR3 sequence: CASSRGQAYEQYF. The CDR3 nucleotides are TGTGCCAGCAGCAGGGGACAGGCATACGAGCAGTACTTC.

This clone is large by share. The chain is built from TRBV15 and TRBJ1-3; 9 bases agree with TRBD1. The J segment lost 2 bases and the V segment lost 5 bases, leaving 4 bases of the junction unmatched. Germline values: CDR1 LNHNV, CDR2 YYDKDF (reference sequence). The CDR3 consists of 15 residues. The CDR3, as DNA: TGTGCCACCAGCCCCCGGGACAGGGCTGGAAACACCATATATTTT. It specifies CATSPRDRAGNTIYF.

This chain uses TRBV4-3 with TRBJ1-2; TRBD1 might be the D (6 bases). Germline V gives CDR1 LGHNA, CDR2 YSLEER. The CDR3 covers 15 residues. V lost 4 bases and J lost 1, with 13 bases in between. The DNA for the CDR3 is TGCGCCAGCAGCCGTGACAGGTCATATAACTATGGCTACACCTTC. Its translation: CASSRDRSYNYGYTF.

The rearrangement links TRBV19 to TRBJ1-1; possibly TRBD1 for D (5 bases). The germline V and J ends were trimmed by 6 bases and 5 bases, with 19 bases remaining between them. Germline V lookup: CDR1 LNHDA, CDR2 SQIVND (reference sequence). The CDR3 extends over 15 amino acids. CDR3 in DNA: TGTGCCAGTAGAGGAAGGGGCAGGGCTGTAACTGAAGCTTTCTTT. It codes for CASRGRGRAVTEAFF.

V and J are TRBV20-1 and TRBJ2-7; 10 bases map to TRBD2. The junction had 8 bases not matched to a gene; V was cut back by 3 bases and J by 6 bases. The germline V gene encodes CDR1 DFQATT and CDR2 SNEGSKA (reference sequence). This CDR3 has 14 residues. This CDR3 reads CSASRAKRGGEQYF. The DNA for the CDR3 is TGCAGTGCTAGTAGGGCGAAGCGGGGGGGCGAGCAGTACTTC.

The sample holds a few counts of this clone. The chain carries TRBV4-2 and TRBJ2-2; D call uncertain. Germline CDR1 LGHNA, CDR2 YNFKEQ. The V and J ends lost 3 bases and 1 base respectively, with 9 bases between them. CDR3 length: 15 residues. The CDR3 DNA is TGTGCCAGCAGCCAGCCTCTAGAGAACACCGGGGAGCTGTTTTTT. This translates into CASSQPLENTGELFF.

The CDR3: CATSRAMETQYF. CDR3 sequence (DNA): TGTGCCACCAGCAGAGCCATGGAGACCCAGTACTTC. V and J are TRBV15 and TRBJ2-5; D is uncertain. This CDR3 has 12 amino acids. Trimming stripped 1 base from V and 5 bases from J, with 5 bases between. Germline V gene lookup returns CDR1 LNHNV and CDR2 YYDKDF (reference sequence).

V usage is TRBV19 and J usage is TRBJ1-4; 8 bases fit TRBD1. Germline lookup yields CDR1 LNHDA and CDR2 SQIVND (reference sequence). The CDR3 covers 14 residues. J gave up 7 bases and V 7 bases, and 8 bases lay outside the gene matches. The CDR3 DNA follows: TGTGCCAGTAAGGGCGACAGGGGTGGTGAAAAACTGTTTTTT. Translation gives CASKGDRGGEKLFF.

This chain uses TRBV5-1 with TRBJ1-2; unclear D gene. V shed 0 bases and J shed 6 bases, with 9 bases lying between them. The CDR3 sequence is 13 residues long. The germline gives CDR1 SGHRS, CDR2 YFSETQ. The CDR3: CASSLAGRNGYTF. The CDR3 DNA reads TGCGCCAGCAGCTTGGCTGGGCGTAATGGCTACACCTTC.

This clone showed up just once. The chain has TRBV27 and TRBJ1-1, with D hard to call. V shed 5 bases and J shed 0 bases, with 13 bases lying between them. The length of the CDR3 is 15 residues. Germline CDR1 and CDR2: MNHEY and SMNVEV (reference sequence). CDR3 residues: CASSPPSRLNTEAFF. CDR3 nucleotide sequence: TGTGCCAGCAGTCCCCCGAGCAGGCTGAACACTGAAGCTTTCTTT.

This chain joins TRBV4-3 and TRBJ2-3; 9 bases fit TRBD2. The V segment lost 0 bases and the J segment 1 base; nucleotides outside the gene matches: 2. CDR3 size: 16 residues. CDR1 is LGHNA and CDR2 is YSLEER in the germline V gene. CDR3 region: CASSQDSGGRTDTQYF. The CDR3 nucleotides are TGCGCCAGCAGCCAAGATAGCGGGGGTCGCACAGATACGCAGTATTTT.

The genes are TRBV24-1 and TRBJ1-3; D call uncertain. CDR3 length: 13 amino acids. The ends were cut back, 1 base at V and 4 bases at J, with 4 bases in the middle. The germline gives CDR1 KGHDR, CDR2 SFDVKD. CDR3 protein: CATSDLRGNTIYF. CDR3 coding DNA: TGTGCCACCAGTGATTTACGGGGAAACACCATATATTTT.

This sequence joins TRBV28 and TRBJ2-1, with a tentative D call TRBD1 (6 bases). CDR1 and CDR2 (germline): MDHEN, SYDVKM. This CDR3 is built from 11 residues. V shed 4 bases and J shed 15 bases, with 13 bases lying between them. The CDR3 nucleotides are TGTGCCAGCAGTTCGGACAGAAAGCGGTTCTTC. It translates to CASSSDRKRFF.